A selection of T cell receptor beta chains follows, all from one sample in a study of identical twins. TCRdb re-called the 5' RACE reads through MiXCR, storing one row per CDR3 protein. This table has around 250,000 distinct CDR3 sequences, approximately 12% appearing once. These data also featured in a second study, about yellow fever vaccine responses in identical twins.

The source material was memory (CD45RO+) T cells sorted from blood. The receptors here all came from a woman aged 18-35 years in good health. Both conserved end residues are part of each CDR3. A D gene is named only where the DNA matches it firmly. Size is omitted from some rows. Given values are once, few, many or a class for expanded clones.

CDR3aa: CSVDGYWQPGLAGPYNEQFF
CDR3nt: TGCAGCGTTGATGGTTATTGGCAGCCGGGACTAGCGGGCCCCTACAATGAGCAGTTCTTC
j_gene: TRBJ2-1
v_gene: TRBV29-1
len: 20
d_gene: TRBD2
abundance: few

CDR3aa: CASTSDTITGELFF
CDR3nt: TGTGCCAGCACATCGGACACTATCACCGGGGAGCTGTTTTTT
j_gene: TRBJ2-2
v_gene: TRBV2
len: 14
d_gene: NA
abundance: few

CDR3aa: CASSFGGYNEQFF
CDR3nt: TGTGCCAGCAGCTTCGGGGGGTACAATGAGCAGTTCTTC
j_gene: TRBJ2-1
v_gene: TRBV7-6
len: 13
d_gene: TRBD2
abundance: many

CDR3aa: CATSEPGQGSTDTQYF
CDR3nt: TGTGCCACCAGTGAACCCGGACAGGGGAGCACAGATACGCAGTATTTT
j_gene: TRBJ2-3
v_gene: TRBV24-1
len: 16
d_gene: TRBD1
abundance: few

CDR3aa: CASSFGQGLGKETQYF
CDR3nt: TGTGCCAGCAGCTTCGGACAGGGATTAGGAAAAGAGACCCAGTACTTC
j_gene: TRBJ2-5
v_gene: TRBV7-2
len: 16
d_gene: TRBD1
abundance: few

CDR3aa: CASSSDGRLNYEQYF
CDR3nt: TGCGCCAGCAGCTCCGACGGACGATTAAACTACGAGCAGTACTTC
j_gene: TRBJ2-7
v_gene: TRBV5-1
len: 15
d_gene: NA
abundance: NA

CDR3aa: CASSLAGGEDSPLHF
CDR3nt: TGCGCCAGCAGCTTGGCCGGGGGGGAGGATTCACCCCTCCACTTT
j_gene: TRBJ1-6
v_gene: TRBV5-1
len: 15
d_gene: NA
abundance: NA

CDR3aa: CASSLIGARSNSPLHF
CDR3nt: TGCGCCAGCAGCTTGATCGGCGCACGGTCGAATTCACCCCTCCACTTT
j_gene: TRBJ1-6
v_gene: TRBV5-1
len: 16
d_gene: NA
abundance: many

CDR3aa: CASSVSSGGLNTGELFF
CDR3nt: TGTGCCAGCAGCGTATCTAGCGGGGGCCTGAACACCGGGGAGCTGTTTTTT
j_gene: TRBJ2-2
v_gene: TRBV9
len: 17
d_gene: TRBD2
abundance: few

CDR3aa: CASSFGGINEKLFF
CDR3nt: TGCGCCAGCAGCTTCGGCGGCATTAATGAAAAACTGTTTTTT
j_gene: TRBJ1-4
v_gene: TRBV5-1
len: 14
d_gene: NA
abundance: many

CDR3aa: CSADPGQGMNTEAFF
CDR3nt: TGCAGCGCCGACCCGGGACAGGGTATGAACACTGAAGCTTTCTTT
j_gene: TRBJ1-1
v_gene: TRBV29-1
len: 15
d_gene: TRBD1
abundance: few

CDR3aa: CASSFEGGTQYF
CDR3nt: TGCGCCAGCAGCTTTGAGGGGGGGACCCAGTACTTC
j_gene: TRBJ2-5
v_gene: TRBV5-1
len: 12
d_gene: NA
abundance: NA